Following are 30 T cell receptor beta chains from one sample sequenced in a study of CD8+ T cells in alopecia areata. cDNA prepared by RNA extraction and subsequent reverse transcription served as the template for sequencing. The table came from immunoSEQ multiplex PCR; TCRdb's copy has only in-frame clones and leaves some out. Among roughly 150,000 clones listed, 45% to 60% were seen once. The specimen sequenced was CD4+ T cells sorted from blood. The source of these receptors is a human donor in good health.

This sequence joins TRBV9 and TRBJ1-5, with a weak D call TRBD1 (5 bases). V was trimmed by 0 bases and J by 10 bases, leaving 17 bases between them. The CDR3 sequence is 15 residues long. The germline V gene encodes CDR1 SGDLS and CDR2 YYNGEE. Here the CDR3 DNA reads TGTGCCAGCAGCGTAGGGGGCAGTGGATGGGAACCCCAGCATTTT. Protein: CASSVGGSGWEPQHF. The full variable domain, completed using reference TRBV9 and TRBJ1-5, is DSGVTQTPKHLITATGQRVTLRCSPRSGDLSVYWYQQSLDQGLQFLIQYYNGEERAKGNILERFSAQQFPDLHSELNLSSLELGDSALYFCASSVGGSGWEPQHFGDGTRLSIL.

The chain couples TRBV5-6 to TRBJ1-5; D is uncertain. V lost 1 base and J 2 bases, leaving 10 bases between the germline ends. The germline gives CDR1 SGHDT, CDR2 YYEEEE. The CDR3 totals 15 residues. The CDR3: CASSLLKGGNQPQHF. In DNA form, the CDR3 reads TGTGCCAGCAGCTTGTTGAAGGGCGGCAATCAGCCCCAGCATTTT. Full variable domain (outside the CDR3, taken from reference TRBV5-6 and TRBJ1-5): DAGVTQSPTHLIKTRGQQVTLRCSPKSGHDTVSWYQQALGQGPQFIFQYYEEEERQRGNFPDRFSGHQFPNYSSELNVNALLLGDSALYLCASSLLKGGNQPQHFGDGTRLSIL.

The DNA for the CDR3 is TGCAGCGTGGCGGGTACCTACAATCAGCCCCAGCATTTT. Translating gives CSVAGTYNQPQHF. The V gene is TRBV29-1, the J gene TRBJ1-5; no clear D. Trimming removed 6 bases at V and 3 bases at J, with 12 bases between. Per germline, CDR1 SQVTM and CDR2 ANQGSEA. The length of the CDR3 is 13 residues.

This chain uses TRBV30 with TRBJ2-1; 7 bases map to TRBD1. Germline V gene sequence: CDR1 GTSNPN, CDR2 SVGIG (reference sequence). The CDR3 spans 16 residues. Losses at the gene ends were 0 bases for V and 2 bases for J; bases not matched to a gene: 7. The CDR3 nucleotides are TGTGCCTGGAGTGTGGGTGACAGGGACACCTACAATGAGCAGTTCTTC. Its translation is CAWSVGDRDTYNEQFF.

The rearrangement links TRBV5-1 to TRBJ2-2; D assignment may be TRBD1 or TRBD2 (5 bases each). This CDR3 is 13 amino acids long. V lost 2 bases to trimming and J lost 6 bases, with 8 bases between them. Germline V gene sequence: CDR1 SGHRS, CDR2 YFSETQ. The CDR3 DNA reads as TGCGCCAGCAGCTTACCGGGGCCCGGGGAGCTGTTTTTT. It is translated as CASSLPGPGELFF.

The chain links TRBV29-1 to TRBJ2-5, with D perhaps matching TRBD1 (6 bases). The CDR3 has 13 amino acids. The ends were cut back, 8 bases at V and 4 bases at J, with 17 bases in the middle. CDR1 is SQVTM and CDR2 is ANQGSEA in the germline V gene. CDR3 sequence (DNA): TGCAGCCTCAGTCAACGAGGGGGAGAGACCCAGTACTTC. Its translation is CSLSQRGGETQYF. Full variable domain (missing parts from reference TRBV29-1 and TRBJ2-5): SAVISQKPSRDICQRGTSLTIQCQVDSQVTMMFWYRQQPGQSLTLIATANQGSEATYESGFVIDKFPISRPNLTFSTLTVSNMSPEDSSIYLCSLSQRGGETQYFGPGTRLLVL.

This sequence joins TRBV29-1 and TRBJ2-1; 11 bases are shared with TRBD1. Germline CDR1 SQVTM, CDR2 ANQGSEA. The trim removed 1 base at V and 3 bases at J, leaving 11 bases unmatched. This CDR3 has 18 residues. The CDR3 region has the DNA TGCAGCGTTGAAGCTTACGAGACCGGGACAGGGGGCTACAATGAGCAGTTCTTC. Translating gives CSVEAYETGTGGYNEQFF.

This clone was recorded a few times. The chain couples TRBV28 to TRBJ1-1; tentative D call: TRBD1 (5 bases). V was pared by 6 bases and J by 11 bases, with 13 bases between. The CDR3 totals 11 residues. CDR1 is MDHEN, CDR2 SYDVKM, per germline. The CDR3 DNA reads TGTGCCAGCAGCCCTAGGGACGGGGCTTTCTTT. Protein: CASSPRDGAFF.

Points on this clone: The same CDR3 also results from other DNA sequences found in this sample. The chain uses TRBV29-1 and TRBJ2-1; D might be TRBD2 (6 bases). CDR3 size: 12 residues. V lost 4 bases and J lost 3, with 7 bases in between. Per the germline V gene, CDR1 is SQVTM and CDR2 is ANQGSEA. CDR3 sequence: CSVAGSYNEQFF. The CDR3 DNA reads TGCAGCGTTGCCGGGAGCTACAATGAGCAGTTCTTC.

This clone showed up just once. J is TRBJ1-5 and V is TRBV23-1; TRBD1 matches at 7 bases. TRBV23-1 is sorted into the ORF group, with uncertain function. The CDR3 totals 15 residues. V was pared by 4 bases and J by 7 bases, with 10 bases of the junction left unmatched. CDR3 nucleotides: TGCGCCAGCAGTCTACCAAGAGGGGGCGGCCAGCCCCAGCATTTT. Translation gives CASSLPRGGGQPQHF.

The V call is TRBV9, the J call TRBJ1-5; D unclear. This CDR3 has 14 amino acids. V lost 0 bases, J lost 9 bases, and 13 bases lay in between. Germline CDR1 and CDR2: SGDLS and YYNGEE. CDR3: CASSVDAGERPQHF. DNA of the CDR3: TGTGCCAGCAGCGTAGACGCCGGGGAGCGGCCCCAGCATTTT.

This clone was found a few times. The V call is TRBV7-8, the J call TRBJ1-5, with a tentative D call TRBD1 (5 bases). CDR3 length equals 15 residues. Germline values: CDR1 SGHVS, CDR2 FQNEAQ. Trimming left V 2 bases short and J 3 bases short, with 11 bases between. The chain's CDR3 is CASSLIREPNQPQHF. DNA for the CDR3: TGTGCCAGCAGCTTAATCAGGGAACCCAATCAGCCCCAGCATTTT.

The CDR3 nucleotides are TGTGCCAGCAGCTTGGACAGGAGCTCCTACAATGAGCAGTTCTTC. Its protein is CASSLDRSSYNEQFF. The chain uses TRBV5-4 and TRBJ2-1, with a weak D call TRBD1 (5 bases). The CDR3 runs 15 residues. Germline lookup yields CDR1 SGHNT and CDR2 YYREEE (reference sequence). Deletions cut 0 bases from V and 0 bases from J, with 7 bases between.

This chain links TRBV5-1 with TRBJ1-2, with 7 positions matching TRBD1. The J segment lost 8 bases and the V segment lost 0 bases, leaving 7 bases of the junction unmatched. The CDR3 covers 14 residues. CDR1 is SGHRS, CDR2 YFSETQ, per germline. In nucleotides, the CDR3 is TGCGCCAGCAGCTTGGCCGCTCAGGGGGTCGGCTACACCTTC. Translated, it gives CASSLAAQGVGYTF. Drawing the rest from reference TRBV5-1 and TRBJ1-2, the complete variable domain is KAGVTQTPRYLIKTRGQQVTLSCSPISGHRSVSWYQQTPGQGLQFLFEYFSETQRNKGNFPGRFSGRQFSNSRSEMNVSTLELGDSALYLCASSLAAQGVGYTFGSGTRLTVV.

This clone was detected a few times. The chain links TRBV30 to TRBJ2-1; D is ambiguous. Germline-derived CDR1 and CDR2 are GTSNPN and SVGIG (reference sequence). The CDR3 has 12 residues. Trimming took 7 bases from V and 4 from J, leaving 11 bases between them. As DNA, the CDR3 is TGTGCCTCAATAGGGATTTACAATGAGCAGTTCTTC. It codes for CASIGIYNEQFF.

The V gene is TRBV23-1, the J gene TRBJ2-5; TRBD2 is a possible D gene (6 bases). TRBV23-1 qualifies as an ORF whose function is uncertain. The CDR3 consists of 13 residues. V gave up 10 bases and J gave up 2 bases, with 14 bases separating them. Written as DNA, the CDR3 is TGCGCCACCGGGGGAAGGGCTCAAGAGACCCAGTACTTC. Translated, it gives CATGGRAQETQYF.

This clone was detected a few times. The V gene is TRBV29-1, the J gene TRBJ2-1, with D uncertain. Germline lookup yields CDR1 SQVTM and CDR2 ANQGSEA. V gave up 0 bases and J gave up 0 bases, with 15 bases separating them. This CDR3 has 17 residues. CDR3 DNA sequence: TGCAGCGTTGAAGATGACTTCTTATCTAGCTCCTACAATGAGCAGTTCTTC. It is translated as CSVEDDFLSSSYNEQFF.

The CDR3 region is CSVETRVEFGYTF. The CDR3 region has the DNA TGCAGCGTTGAAACCAGGGTTGAGTTCGGCTACACCTTC. This chain uses TRBV29-1 with TRBJ1-2, with D possibly matching TRBD1 (5 bases). Germline V gene lookup returns CDR1 SQVTM and CDR2 ANQGSEA. The CDR3 has 13 residues. Trimming took 2 bases from V and 8 from J, leaving 15 bases between them.

This chain uses TRBV25-1 with TRBJ2-1, with D uncertain. V lost 6 bases to trimming and J lost 9 bases, with 9 bases between them. Germline V gives CDR1 MGHDK, CDR2 SYGVNS. The CDR3 loop spans 11 amino acids. CDR3 in amino acids: CASRPRREQFF. The CDR3, as DNA: TGTGCCAGCAGGCCCCGTCGTGAGCAGTTCTTC. Combining the CDR3 with reference TRBV25-1 and TRBJ2-1 gives the whole variable domain EADIYQTPRYLVIGTGKKITLECSQTMGHDKMYWYQQDPGMELHLIHYSYGVNSTEKGDLSSESTVSRIRTEHFPLTLESARPSHTSQYLCASRPRREQFFGPGTRLTVL.

The rearrangement links TRBV6-5 to TRBJ1-1; no clear D gene. V shed 3 bases and J shed 8 bases, with 13 bases lying between them. From germline, CDR1 is MNHEY and CDR2 SVGAGI. The length of the CDR3 is 13 residues. The CDR3 region has the DNA TGTGCCAGCAGTTATGGGCCGTGGTCCGAAGCTTTCTTT. This gives the protein CASSYGPWSEAFF.

The chain combines TRBV29-1 with TRBJ2-5, with TRBD1 matching over 7 bases. CDR3 length: 13 residues. The V and J ends lost 4 bases and 8 bases, in that order; junction bases with no gene match: 10. CDR1 and CDR2 (germline): SQVTM, ANQGSEA. The CDR3 sequence is CSVADRAGFTQYF. CDR3 DNA: TGCAGCGTTGCCGACAGGGCCGGGTTTACCCAGTACTTC.

J is TRBJ2-7 and V is TRBV28; D is unclear. Germline V gene sequence: CDR1 MDHEN, CDR2 SYDVKM. The CDR3 runs to 15 residues. Deletions cut 1 base from V and 4 bases from J, with 14 bases between. The CDR3 DNA follows: TGTGCCAGCAGTTTATACCCTGGTTCCTCTTACGAGCAGTACTTC. Amino acid sequence: CASSLYPGSSYEQYF.

Points on this clone: Mismatch with germline at one junction end may stem from a read error. The chain uses TRBV2 and TRBJ2-7; a weak D match, TRBD2 (6 bases). The length of the CDR3 is 16 residues. Germline V gene data show CDR1 as SNHLY and CDR2 as FYNNEI. CDR3 amino acids: CASSEGLGGLTYEQYF. The CDR3 DNA is TGTGCCAGCAGCGAAGGTTTGGGAGGCTTGACCTACGAGCAGTACTTC.

This clone was observed many times. The gene calls are TRBV2 and TRBJ2-2; D possibly corresponds to TRBD1 (6 bases). The CDR3 is made up of 13 amino acids. CDR1 is SNHLY and CDR2 is FYNNEI in the germline V gene. V lost 8 bases and J 4 bases, leaving 11 bases between the germline ends. As DNA, the CDR3 is TGTGCCAGCCGACAGGCGATCACCGGGGAGCTGTTTTTT. Its translation: CASRQAITGELFF.

The V and J genes are TRBV5-1 and TRBJ2-1; perhaps TRBD2 as D (5 bases). This CDR3 contains 15 residues. Germline CDR1 reads SGHRS; CDR2 reads YFSETQ. V dropped 4 bases and J dropped 1 base, with 12 bases sitting between them. The CDR3 loop reads CASSADGVSYNEQFF. In nucleotides, the CDR3 is TGCGCCAGCAGCGCCGACGGGGTATCCTACAATGAGCAGTTCTTC. The full variable domain, in which reference TRBV5-1 and TRBJ2-1 provide the parts outside the CDR3, is KAGVTQTPRYLIKTRGQQVTLSCSPISGHRSVSWYQQTPGQGLQFLFEYFSETQRNKGNFPGRFSGRQFSNSRSEMNVSTLELGDSALYLCASSADGVSYNEQFFGPGTRLTVL.

This chain uses TRBV5-1 with TRBJ2-3, with 7 bases matching TRBD1. Trimming took 3 bases from V and 2 from J; bases not matched to a gene: 3. The length of the CDR3 is 14 residues. Germline V lookup: CDR1 SGHRS, CDR2 YFSETQ. The CDR3, as DNA: TGCGCCAGCAGCTGGGACAGCTACACAGATACGCAGTATTTT. Amino acid sequence: CASSWDSYTDTQYF.

The CDR3 loop reads CAWRQGANEQFF. CDR3 nucleotides: TGTGCCTGGAGGCAGGGGGCCAATGAGCAGTTCTTC. The chain links TRBV30 to TRBJ2-1; 8 nucleotides line up with TRBD1. CDR3 length: 12 amino acids. The V segment lost 3 bases and the J segment 6 bases; nucleotides outside the gene matches: 1. The germline CDR1 and CDR2 sequences are GTSNPN and SVGIG (reference sequence).

In this sample, this clone turned up a few times. V and J are TRBV29-1 and TRBJ2-6, with D perhaps TRBD1 (6 bases). With 3 bases removed from V and 0 bases from J, the gap between germline ends came to 12 bases. This CDR3 is built from 16 residues. Germline values: CDR1 SQVTM, CDR2 ANQGSEA. CDR3 coding DNA: TGCAGCGTTGAGGCCAGGGGCAACTCTGGGGCCAACGTCCTGACTTTC. Translation: CSVEARGNSGANVLTF.

The rearrangement links TRBV29-1 to TRBJ2-7; TRBD1 aligns across 9 bases. Germline CDR1 and CDR2: SQVTM and ANQGSEA. V lost 7 bases and J lost 2; bases outside the gene matches: 6. This CDR3 is built from 13 residues. The DNA for the CDR3 is TGCAGCGCCGTGACAGGGGGGACCTACGAGCAGTACTTC. Translated, it gives CSAVTGGTYEQYF.

Ten or more counts support this clone. The chain is built from TRBV29-1 and TRBJ2-1, with 7 bases lining up with TRBD2. The CDR3 is made up of 13 amino acids. The V segment lost 4 bases and the J segment 6 bases; nucleotides outside the gene matches: 6. The germline V gene has CDR1 SQVTM and CDR2 ANQGSEA. CDR3 in DNA: TGCAGCGTTGGGCGACTAGCCGGCAATGAGCAGTTCTTC. The encoded protein is CSVGRLAGNEQFF.